The sequence of this T cell receptor beta chain was determined in a study of blood T cell repertoires in COVID-19. The assay was immunoSEQ multiplex PCR, and TCRdb's table has in-frame clones only and misses some. This sample yields around 230,000 clones, of which roughly 88% are seen a single time; 2.5% belongs to the top ten. Participants' reported clinical history set cohort assignment. Germline V gene lookup returns CDR1 SGHNT and CDR2 YYREEE (reference sequence). The CDR3 has 13 amino acids. V was pared by 4 bases and J by 5 bases, with 11 bases between. What was sequenced was PBMCs or T cells enriched from blood (not recorded which). The clonotype originates from a woman aged 35 to 49 with acute COVID-19. The V gene is TRBV5-4, the J gene TRBJ2-3; D perhaps matches TRBD2 (5 bases). The CDR3 spells CASSPPGGDTQYF. CDR3 nucleotides: TGTGCCAGCAGCCCGCCCGGAGGAGATACGCAGTATTTT. The full variable domain, with the rest looked up from reference TRBV5-4 and TRBJ2-3, is ETGVTQSPTHLIKTRGQQVTLRCSSQSGHNTVSWYQQALGQGPQFIFQYYREEENGRGNFPPRFSGLQFPNYSSELNVNALELDDSALYLCASSPPGGDTQYFGPGTRLTVL.